This entry concerns a single TCR beta chain. The antigen is undetermined. The sample comes from a study of OX40 agonist ivuxolimab in advanced cancers. For the study at large: An anti-OX40 (CD134) antibody with agonistic activity, ivuxolimab, was administered to patients. Cohort: 75% to 90% men, mean age about 60, aged about 23 to 79.

Findings and limits, study-wide: Within 6 weeks, CD4+ and CD8+ blood T cells expanded clonally at 0.1 to 3.0 mg/kg.

The CDR3 is 12 amino acids. Trimming cost V 9 bases and J 7 bases, with 15 bases left between them. Germline V gene lookup returns CDR1 MNHNY and CDR2 SVGAGI (reference sequence). Using immunoSEQ multiplex PCR, the repertoire was profiled, and TCRdb retains in-frame clones only, with some absent. The table includes about 19,000 clones, about 83% detected once. This sample comprised CD4+ or CD8+ T cells sorted from blood, obtained in a trial of the OX40 agonist ivuxolimab. J is TRBJ1-2 and V is TRBV6-6; no reliable D call. The TCR was taken from an adult with an advanced solid tumor such as melanoma, head and neck, liver or kidney cancer. The CDR3: CASRYPGSGYTF. For the CDR3, the DNA is TGTGCCAGTCGGTATCCAGGAAGTGGCTACACCTTC.